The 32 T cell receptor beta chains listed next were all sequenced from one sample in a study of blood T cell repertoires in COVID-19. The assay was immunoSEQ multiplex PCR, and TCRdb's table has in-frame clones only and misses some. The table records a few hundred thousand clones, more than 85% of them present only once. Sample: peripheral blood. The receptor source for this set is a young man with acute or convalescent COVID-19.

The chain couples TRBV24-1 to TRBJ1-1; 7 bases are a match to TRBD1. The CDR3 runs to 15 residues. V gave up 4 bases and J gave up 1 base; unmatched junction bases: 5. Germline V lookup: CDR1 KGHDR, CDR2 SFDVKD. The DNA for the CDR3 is TGTGCCACCAGTGACTCCTCAGGGGGGAACACTGAAGCTTTCTTT. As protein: CATSDSSGGNTEAFF.

The CDR3 region has the DNA TGTGCCAGCAGTCAATCCGACAGTCAGGGCTACACCTTC. Its protein is CASSQSDSQGYTF. The chain uses TRBV6-6 and TRBJ1-2; tentatively, D is TRBD1 (5 bases). The CDR3 extends over 13 amino acids. V was shortened by 5 bases and J by 8 bases, with 15 bases between the two germline ends. Germline CDR1 MNHNY, CDR2 SVGAGI (reference sequence).

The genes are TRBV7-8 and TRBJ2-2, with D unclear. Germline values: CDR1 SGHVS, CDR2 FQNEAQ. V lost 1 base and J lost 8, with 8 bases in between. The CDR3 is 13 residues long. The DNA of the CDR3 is TGTGCCAGCAGCTTAGTAGAATCGGGGGAGCTGTTTTTT. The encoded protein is CASSLVESGELFF. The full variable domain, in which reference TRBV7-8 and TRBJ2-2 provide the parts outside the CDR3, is GAGVSQSPRYKVAKRGQDVALRCDPISGHVSLFWYQQALGQGPEFLTYFQNEAQLDKSGLPSDRFFAERPEGSVSTLKIQRTQQEDSAVYLCASSLVESGELFFGEGSRLTVL.

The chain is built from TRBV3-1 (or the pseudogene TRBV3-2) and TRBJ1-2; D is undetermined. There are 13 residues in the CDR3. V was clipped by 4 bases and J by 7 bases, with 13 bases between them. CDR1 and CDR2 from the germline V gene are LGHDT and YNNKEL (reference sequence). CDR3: CASSPGRRGGYTF. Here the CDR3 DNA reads TGTGCCAGCAGCCCCGGACGGCGGGGTGGCTACACCTTC.

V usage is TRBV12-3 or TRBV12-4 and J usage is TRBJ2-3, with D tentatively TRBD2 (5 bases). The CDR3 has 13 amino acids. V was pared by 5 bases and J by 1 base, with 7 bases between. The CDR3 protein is CASSGLGTDTQYF. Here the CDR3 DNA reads TGTGCCAGCAGTGGACTGGGCACAGATACGCAGTATTTT.

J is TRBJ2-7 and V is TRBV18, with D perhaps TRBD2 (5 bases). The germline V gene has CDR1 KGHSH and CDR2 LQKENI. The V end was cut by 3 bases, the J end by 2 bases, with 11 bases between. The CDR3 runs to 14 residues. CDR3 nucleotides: TGTGCCAGCTCACCTGGTCGGAGGACCTACGAGCAGTACTTC. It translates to CASSPGRRTYEQYF.

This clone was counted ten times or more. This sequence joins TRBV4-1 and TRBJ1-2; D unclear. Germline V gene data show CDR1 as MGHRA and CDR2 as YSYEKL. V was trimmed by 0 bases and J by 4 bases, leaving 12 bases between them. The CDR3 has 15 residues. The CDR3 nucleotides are TGCGCCAGCAGCCAAGACGAGGGAGTTGGCTATGGCTACACCTTC. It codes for CASSQDEGVGYGYTF.

CDR3 sequence reads: CASSWGGQIIEQYF. For the CDR3, the DNA is TGTGCCAGCAGTTGGGGGGGGCAGATAATTGAGCAGTACTTC. The chain recombines TRBV6-5 with TRBJ2-7; a weak D match, TRBD2 (7 bases). V shed 4 bases and J shed 7 bases, with 17 bases lying between them. Germline V lookup: CDR1 MNHEY, CDR2 SVGAGI. The CDR3 has 14 residues.

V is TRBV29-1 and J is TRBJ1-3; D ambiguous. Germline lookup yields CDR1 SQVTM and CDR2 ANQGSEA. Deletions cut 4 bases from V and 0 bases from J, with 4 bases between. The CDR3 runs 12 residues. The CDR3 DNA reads TGCAGCGTTGCCCACTCTGGAAACACCATATATTTT. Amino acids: CSVAHSGNTIYF.

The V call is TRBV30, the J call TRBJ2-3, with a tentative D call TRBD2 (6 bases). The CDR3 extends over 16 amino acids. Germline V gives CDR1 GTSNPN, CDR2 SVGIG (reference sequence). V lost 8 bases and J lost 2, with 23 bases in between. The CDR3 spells CATGDFGDFTTDTQYF. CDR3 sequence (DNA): TGTGCCACTGGAGACTTCGGGGACTTCACCACAGATACGCAGTATTTT.

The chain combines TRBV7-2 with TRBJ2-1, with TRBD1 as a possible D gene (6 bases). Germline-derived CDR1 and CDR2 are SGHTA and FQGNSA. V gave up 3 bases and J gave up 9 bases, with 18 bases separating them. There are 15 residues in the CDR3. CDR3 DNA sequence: TGTGCCAGCAGCTTTGAGGGACAAAGGTGGACTGAGCAGTTCTTC. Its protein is CASSFEGQRWTEQFF.

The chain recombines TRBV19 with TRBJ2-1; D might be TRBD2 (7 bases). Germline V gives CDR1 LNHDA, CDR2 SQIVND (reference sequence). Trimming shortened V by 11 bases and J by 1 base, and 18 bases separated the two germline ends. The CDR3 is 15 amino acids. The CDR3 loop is CASGAGVTSYNEQFF. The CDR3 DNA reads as TGTGCCTCAGGGGCGGGGGTTACATCCTACAATGAGCAGTTCTTC.

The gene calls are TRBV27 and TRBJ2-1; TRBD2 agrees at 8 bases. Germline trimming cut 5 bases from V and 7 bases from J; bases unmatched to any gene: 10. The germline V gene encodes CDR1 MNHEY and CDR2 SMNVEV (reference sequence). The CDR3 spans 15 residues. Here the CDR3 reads CASSPGTSLSNEQFF. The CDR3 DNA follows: TGTGCCAGCAGTCCCGGGACTAGTTTATCGAATGAGCAGTTCTTC.

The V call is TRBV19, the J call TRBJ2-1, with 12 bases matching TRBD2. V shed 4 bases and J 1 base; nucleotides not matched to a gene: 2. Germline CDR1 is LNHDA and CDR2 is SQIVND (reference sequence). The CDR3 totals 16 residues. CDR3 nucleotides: TGTGCCAGTAGTAGGACTAGCGGGATGTCCTACAATGAGCAGTTCTTC. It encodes CASSRTSGMSYNEQFF.

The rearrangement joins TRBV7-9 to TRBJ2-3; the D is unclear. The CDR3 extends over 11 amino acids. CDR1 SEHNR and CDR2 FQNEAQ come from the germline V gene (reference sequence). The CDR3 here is CAGRSTDTQYF. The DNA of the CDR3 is TGTGCAGGCAGGTCCACAGATACGCAGTATTTT.

CDR3 coding DNA: TGCGCCAGCAGAACTAGCGGAGCCCCCGAGCAGTACTTC. Translating it yields CASRTSGAPEQYF. The chain recombines TRBV10-2 with TRBJ2-7; 8 bases map to TRBD2. V lost 6 bases and J lost 6; bases outside the gene matches: 7. Germline V gene lookup returns CDR1 WSHSY and CDR2 SAAADI. The CDR3 is made up of 13 amino acids.

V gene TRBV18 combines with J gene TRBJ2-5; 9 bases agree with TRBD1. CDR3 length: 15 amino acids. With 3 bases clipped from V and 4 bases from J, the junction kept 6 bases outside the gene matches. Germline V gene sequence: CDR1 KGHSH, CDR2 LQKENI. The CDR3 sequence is CASSPGDREGETQYF. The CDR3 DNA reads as TGTGCCAGCTCACCGGGGGACAGGGAGGGAGAGACCCAGTACTTC.

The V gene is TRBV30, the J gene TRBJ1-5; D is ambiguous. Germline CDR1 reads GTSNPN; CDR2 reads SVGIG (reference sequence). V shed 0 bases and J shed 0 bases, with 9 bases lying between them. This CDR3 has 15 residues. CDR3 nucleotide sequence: TGTGCCTGGAGTGTACCGGGTTATAGCAATCAGCCCCAGCATTTT. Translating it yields CAWSVPGYSNQPQHF.

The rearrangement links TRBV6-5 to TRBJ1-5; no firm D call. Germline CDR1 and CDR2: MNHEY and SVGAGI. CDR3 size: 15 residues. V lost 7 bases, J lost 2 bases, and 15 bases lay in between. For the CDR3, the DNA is TGTGCCAGCAATTCCGGGCGGGTTGGCAATCAGCCCCAGCATTTT. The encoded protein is CASNSGRVGNQPQHF.

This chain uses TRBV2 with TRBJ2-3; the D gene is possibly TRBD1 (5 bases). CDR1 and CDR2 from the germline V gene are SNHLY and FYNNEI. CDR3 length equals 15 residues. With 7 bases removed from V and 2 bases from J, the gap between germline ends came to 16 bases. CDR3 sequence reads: CASMGPGTFTDTQYF. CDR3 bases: TGTGCCAGCATGGGGCCAGGAACTTTCACAGATACGCAGTATTTT.

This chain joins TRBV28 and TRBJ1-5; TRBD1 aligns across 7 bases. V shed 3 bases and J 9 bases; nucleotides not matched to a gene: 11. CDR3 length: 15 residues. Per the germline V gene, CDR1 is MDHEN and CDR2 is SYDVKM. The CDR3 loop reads CASSFSQQGWGPQHF. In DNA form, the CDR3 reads TGTGCCAGCAGTTTTTCACAACAGGGGTGGGGGCCCCAGCATTTT.

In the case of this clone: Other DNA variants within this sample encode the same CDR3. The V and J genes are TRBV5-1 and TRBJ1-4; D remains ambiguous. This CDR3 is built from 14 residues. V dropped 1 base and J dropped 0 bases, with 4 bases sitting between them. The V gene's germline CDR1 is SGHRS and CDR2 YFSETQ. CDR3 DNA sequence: TGCGCCAGCAGCTTGCTATCAACTAATGAAAAACTGTTTTTT. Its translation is CASSLLSTNEKLFF.

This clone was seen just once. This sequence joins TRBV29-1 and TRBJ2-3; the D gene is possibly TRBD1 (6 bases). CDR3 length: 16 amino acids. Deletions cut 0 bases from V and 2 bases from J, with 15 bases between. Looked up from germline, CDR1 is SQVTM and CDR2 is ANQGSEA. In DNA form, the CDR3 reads TGCAGCGTTGAAGATCAACAGGGCCCAATCACAGATACGCAGTATTTT. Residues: CSVEDQQGPITDTQYF.

The CDR3: CASSFFGGVTEAFF. The CDR3 DNA is TGTGCCAGCAGTTTCTTCGGGGGGGTCACTGAAGCTTTCTTT. The V call is TRBV27, the J call TRBJ1-1; D possibly corresponds to TRBD1 (5 bases). This CDR3 is built from 14 residues. Trimming removed 3 bases at V and 4 bases at J, with 12 bases between. CDR1 and CDR2 (germline): MNHEY, SMNVEV (reference sequence).

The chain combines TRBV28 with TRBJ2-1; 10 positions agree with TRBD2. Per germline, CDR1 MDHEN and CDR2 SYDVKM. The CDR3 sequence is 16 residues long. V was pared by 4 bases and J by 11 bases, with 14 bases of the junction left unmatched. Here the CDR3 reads CASSSPEGLAIGKQFF. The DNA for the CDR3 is TGTGCCAGCAGTTCACCGGAGGGACTAGCGATAGGGAAGCAGTTCTTC.

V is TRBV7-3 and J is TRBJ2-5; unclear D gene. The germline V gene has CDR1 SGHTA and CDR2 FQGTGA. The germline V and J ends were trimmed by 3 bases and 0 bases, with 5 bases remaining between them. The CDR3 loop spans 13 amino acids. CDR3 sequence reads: CASSFSYQETQYF. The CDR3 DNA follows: TGTGCCAGCAGCTTCTCGTACCAAGAGACCCAGTACTTC.

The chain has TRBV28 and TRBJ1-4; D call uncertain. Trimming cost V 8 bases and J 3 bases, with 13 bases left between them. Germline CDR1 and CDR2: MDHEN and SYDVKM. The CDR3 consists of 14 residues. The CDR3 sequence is CASVPGLSNEKLFF. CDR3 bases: TGTGCCAGCGTTCCAGGACTCTCTAATGAAAAACTGTTTTTT.

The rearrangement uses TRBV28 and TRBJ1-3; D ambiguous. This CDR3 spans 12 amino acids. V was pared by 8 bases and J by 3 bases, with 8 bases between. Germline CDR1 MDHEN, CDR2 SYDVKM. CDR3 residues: CASESGGNTIYF. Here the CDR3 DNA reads TGTGCCAGCGAGAGCGGTGGAAACACCATATATTTT.

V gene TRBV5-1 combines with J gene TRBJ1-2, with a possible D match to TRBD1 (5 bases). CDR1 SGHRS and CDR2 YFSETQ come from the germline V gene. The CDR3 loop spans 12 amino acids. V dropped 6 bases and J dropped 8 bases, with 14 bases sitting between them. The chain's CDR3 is CASTPGGRGYTF. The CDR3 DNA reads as TGCGCCAGCACGCCCGGGGGACGAGGCTACACCTTC.

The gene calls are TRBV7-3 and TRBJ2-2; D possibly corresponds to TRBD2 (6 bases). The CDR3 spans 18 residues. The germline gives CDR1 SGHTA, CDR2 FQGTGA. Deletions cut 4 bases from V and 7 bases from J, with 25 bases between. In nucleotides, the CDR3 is TGTGCCAGCAGCTCCAACAACCGACTAGATCCATTAGGCGGGGAGCTGTTTTTT. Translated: CASSSNNRLDPLGGELFF.

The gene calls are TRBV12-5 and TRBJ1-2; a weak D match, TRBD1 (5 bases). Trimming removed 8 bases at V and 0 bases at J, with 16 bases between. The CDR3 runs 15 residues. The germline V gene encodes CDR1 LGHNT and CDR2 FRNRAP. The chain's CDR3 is CASRGGGWTNYGYTF. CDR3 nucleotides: TGTGCTAGTAGGGGCGGGGGATGGACTAACTATGGCTACACCTTC.

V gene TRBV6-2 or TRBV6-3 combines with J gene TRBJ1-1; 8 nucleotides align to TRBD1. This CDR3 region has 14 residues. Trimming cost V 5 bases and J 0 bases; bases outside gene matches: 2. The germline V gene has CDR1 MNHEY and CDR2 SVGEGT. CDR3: CASSRQGMNTEAFF. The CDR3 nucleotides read TGTGCCAGCAGTCGACAGGGGATGAACACTGAAGCTTTCTTT.